This T cell receptor (beta chain) was recorded in a study of shared clonotypes between healthy human individuals. Study summary: Three plates were used per donor for CD4 naive, three for CD4 memory, two for CD8 naive and one for CD8 memory.

Looked up from germline, CDR1 is MDHEN and CDR2 is SYDVKM. V was trimmed by 5 bases and J by 3 bases, leaving 2 bases between them. The CDR3 consists of 10 residues. Positive CCR7 selection of CD45RO-negative cells yielded the naive CD8 cells, and terminally differentiated effector memory CD45RA+ cells were excluded. The genomic DNA of each subset was split evenly across several immunoSEQ plates. TCRdb's copy holds only in-frame clones and misses some; the assay was immunoSEQ multiplex PCR. Of over 800,000 clones listed, about 91% are singletons. J is TRBJ2-7 and V is TRBV28; D gene unclear. Material: naive CD8+ T cells sorted from blood. The clonotype comes from a young man in good health. The CDR3 spells CASSGYEQYF. The CDR3 nucleotides read TGTGCCAGCAGTGGCTACGAGCAGTACTTC. The whole variable domain, remainder taken from reference TRBV28 and TRBJ2-7, is DVKVTQSSRYLVKRTGEKVFLECVQDMDHENMFWYRQDPGLGLRLIYFSYDVKMKEKGDIPEGYSVSREKKERFSLILESASTNQTSMYLCASSGYEQYFGPGTRLTVT.